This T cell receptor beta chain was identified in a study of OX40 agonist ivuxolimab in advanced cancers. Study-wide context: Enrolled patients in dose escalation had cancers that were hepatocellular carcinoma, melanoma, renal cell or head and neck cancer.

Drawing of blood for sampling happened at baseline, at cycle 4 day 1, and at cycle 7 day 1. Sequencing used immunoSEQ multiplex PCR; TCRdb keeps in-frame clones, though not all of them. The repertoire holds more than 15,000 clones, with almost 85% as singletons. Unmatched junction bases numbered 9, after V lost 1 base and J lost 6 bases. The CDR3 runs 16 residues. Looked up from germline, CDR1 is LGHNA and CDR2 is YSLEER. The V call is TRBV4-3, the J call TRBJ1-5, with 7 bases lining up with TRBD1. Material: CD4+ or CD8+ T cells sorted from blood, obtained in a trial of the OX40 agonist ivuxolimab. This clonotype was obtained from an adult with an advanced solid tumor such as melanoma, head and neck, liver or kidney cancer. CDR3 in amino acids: CASSQGTGDYGQPQHF. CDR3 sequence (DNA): TGCGCCAGCAGCCAAGGCACAGGGGACTACGGTCAGCCCCAGCATTTT.